This T cell receptor beta chain originates from a study of PD-L1 blockade in urothelial cancer. Study in general: Intravenous atezolizumab, 1,200 mg every 3 weeks, was begun by patients in about 2014. Across blood samples, T cells had a median count of 141,255. About nine tenths of the roughly 29 patients comprised males who had bladder-origin urothelial cancer.

Sample time point: pretreatment peripheral blood. Spike-ins of synthetic TCR analog templates went into each PCR. Measured with immunoSEQ multiplex PCR; TCRdb has only the in-frame clones, and not every one. The profile covers 65,000 to 80,000 clones, with roughly 90% appearing a single time and under 6% taken by the ten largest. V was cut by 8 bases and J by 3 bases, with 14 bases left in between. CDR1 GTSNPN and CDR2 SVGIG come from the germline V gene (reference sequence). The CDR3 covers 12 residues. Sequenced material: PBMCs, taken around atezolizumab (anti-PD-L1) treatment. This TCR derives from a man aged 70-80 years with urothelial cancer. The chain has TRBV30 and TRBJ2-7; perhaps TRBD1 as D (6 bases). CDR3 residues: CAGTKGDYEQYF. Written as DNA, the CDR3 is TGTGCCGGAACTAAGGGGGACTACGAGCAGTACTTC. Looking up the rest from reference TRBV30 and TRBJ2-7 gives the full variable domain: SQTIHQWPATLVQPVGSPLSLECTVEGTSNPNLYWYRQAAGRGLQLLFYSVGIGQISSEVPQNLSASRPQDRQFILSSKKLLLSDSGFYLCAGTKGDYEQYFGPGTRLTVT.